The clone carrying this TCR beta chain was counted ten times or more. Thyroid surgery was preceded by no treatment in any patient. The data derive from a study of metastatic and nonmetastatic thyroid tumors. MiXCR reprocessed the PCR reads for TCRdb. This table has tens of thousands of clones, more than 13% appearing once. Material for sequencing was blood. This receptor was obtained from a male donor with papillary thyroid cancer or a benign thyroid nodule (not recorded which). Some clones in this sample may be carry-over from other donors' samples.

The CDR3 protein is CASSLSGLQGETQYF. The CDR3 bases are TGTGCCAGCAGCTTATCGGGACTCCAGGGAGAGACCCAGTACTTC. The chain combines TRBV7-3 with TRBJ2-5, with TRBD2 as a possible D gene (6 bases). Trimming stripped 2 bases from V and 4 bases from J, with 14 bases between. The CDR3 runs 15 residues. Germline V CDR1 and CDR2: SGHTA, FQGTGA.